The 4 T cell receptor beta chains reported below all come from one sample, sequenced in a study of T-cell memory formation after mild COVID-19. One entry per CDR3 protein, called by TCRdb with MiXCR from the 5' RACE reads. The sample records 300,000 to 400,000 distinct CDR3 sequences, 25% to 30% being singletons. Sequencing was performed on PBMCs or a T cell subset sorted from them (not recorded which). The receptors derive from an adult woman who had mild COVID-19 (a few samples of this study predate the infection). Cell type and time point are not known.

The chain recombines TRBV18 with TRBJ1-4, with D unclear. The V and J ends lost 2 bases and 8 bases respectively, with 9 bases between them. The germline V gene encodes CDR1 KGHSH and CDR2 LQKENI. The CDR3 contains 13 residues. This CDR3 reads CASSPRVQEKLFF. The CDR3 bases are TGTGCCAGCTCACCAAGGGTTCAAGAAAAACTGTTTTTT.

This clonotype was counted a few times. The rearrangement joins TRBV20-1 to TRBJ2-1, with 8 bases that match TRBD2. The germline V gene has CDR1 DFQATT and CDR2 SNEGSKA (reference sequence). The CDR3 consists of 15 residues. The V and J ends lost 5 bases and 4 bases, in that order; junction bases with no gene match: 10. The CDR3 coding sequence is TGCAGTGCTCCAGCCCGGGGGGGGAGATACAATGAGCAGTTCTTC. Protein product: CSAPARGGRYNEQFF.

In this sample, this clonotype turned up a few times. The gene calls are TRBV29-1 and TRBJ2-2, with D unclear. This CDR3 spans 13 amino acids. The ends were cut back, 4 bases at V and 0 bases at J, with 6 bases in the middle. Germline V gene sequence: CDR1 SQVTM, CDR2 ANQGSEA. The CDR3 reads CSVAATNTGELFF. The CDR3 DNA reads TGCAGCGTTGCCGCAACGAACACCGGGGAGCTGTTTTTT.

The chain couples TRBV7-2 to TRBJ1-1; D ambiguous. The CDR3 spans 13 residues. Trimming left V 0 bases short and J 6 bases short, with 8 bases between. CDR1 and CDR2 from the germline V gene are SGHTA and FQGNSA. CDR3 coding DNA: TGTGCCAGCAGCTTAGCGGGGTTGGCTGAAGCTTTCTTT. Residues: CASSLAGLAEAFF.